This is a list of T cell receptor beta chains from one sample in a study of blood T cell repertoires in COVID-19. The data were produced by immunoSEQ multiplex PCR, yet TCRdb's version contains in-frame clones alone and is incomplete. The repertoire consists of roughly 67,000 clones, with 80% to 90% occurring once and the leading ten covering 3.5% to 5.5%. The sample comprised peripheral blood. These receptors were obtained from a man aged 50 to 59 with active COVID-19. Each CDR3 is given without its conserved first and last residue.

>TRBV4-3|TRBJ1-5
ASSQDLQGSHPNQPQH
>TRBV7-9|TRBJ1-4
ASSLAAGAGEKLF
>TRBV4-1|TRBJ1-6
ASRMTGLYSPLH
>TRBV6-2/TRBV6-3|TRBJ1-2
ASSYSSLRGHNYGYT
>TRBV5-4|TRBJ2-1
ASSLAVGGTYNEQF
>TRBV12-3/TRBV12-4|TRBJ1-5
ASSSGRNQPQH
>TRBV11-2|TRBJ2-7
ASSSGRDVPLSYEQY
>TRBV6-5|TRBJ2-7
ASSSVYWDREYEQY
>TRBV7-9|TRBJ2-7
ASSRTTGVLTEQY
>TRBV28|TRBJ2-3
ASSLSDLRTDTQY
>TRBV5-1|TRBJ1-2
ASSLDRDGYT
>TRBV9|TRBJ2-2
ASSVGRVTGELF
>TRBV27|TRBJ2-1
ASSFQYNEQF
>TRBV30|TRBJ1-3
AWSVGNSGNTIY
>TRBV6-6|TRBJ1-5
ASSYLTVKQPQH
>TRBV9|TRBJ2-7
ASSANRGSYEQY
>TRBV19|TRBJ1-1
ARSDSIRNTEAF
>TRBV9|TRBJ1-2
ASSPNGEDYGYT
>TRBV4-2|TRBJ2-3
ASSRGTSGSADTQY
>TRBV9|TRBJ1-3
ASSARQGDGNTIY
>TRBV3-1/TRBV3-2|TRBJ1-4
ASSQGAGAGEKLF
>TRBV12-3/TRBV12-4|TRBJ2-5
ASSLHIETQY
>TRBV24-1|TRBJ2-3
ATSVNSGGTDTQY
>TRBV29-1|TRBJ2-3
SGAGQGWGTDTQY
>TRBV28|TRBJ2-1
ASNHPGTGHNEQF
>TRBV28|TRBJ1-1
ASSSSVREAF
>TRBV27|TRBJ1-2
ASSSGVNYGYT
>TRBV7-9|TRBJ2-3
ASSSISGSTDTQY
>TRBV10-2|TRBJ1-2
ASSEVENYGYT
>TRBV11-2|TRBJ2-5
ASSLLRGGSSLETQY
>TRBV28|TRBJ2-7
ASSFRAYEQY
>TRBV28|TRBJ1-3
ASSLARVSGNTIY
>TRBV7-9|TRBJ2-3
ASSSVADTQY
>TRBV19|TRBJ1-5
ASSTDRNQPQH
>TRBV11-3|TRBJ1-1
ASSLDSGGLEAF
>TRBV25-1|TRBJ1-2
ASSRDLFSGYT
>TRBV10-3|TRBJ2-3
AISLGDSGTDTQY
>TRBV18|TRBJ1-2
ASSPSGTLYGYT
>TRBV5-1|TRBJ2-7
ASRGGLAGPYEQY
>TRBV27|TRBJ2-2
ASRSGTSGLNTGELF
>TRBV28|TRBJ1-1
ASSLFLAGRAF
>TRBV7-8|TRBJ1-1
ASSTRGDTEAF
>TRBV12-3/TRBV12-4|TRBJ1-2
ASSQQGGGYT
>TRBV5-1|TRBJ2-7
ASSLGAQGMPSYEQY
>TRBV6-2/TRBV6-3|TRBJ2-6
ASSGTGGANVLT
>TRBV19|TRBJ1-1
ASSMGGTGSEAF
>TRBV18|TRBJ2-1
ASSPQGGASYNEQF
>TRBV7-9|TRBJ2-3
ASSRRGGDLTDTQY
>TRBV4-2|TRBJ2-3
ASSPTSGGDLYTQY
>TRBV27|TRBJ1-6
ASSLRDRGLPIH
>TRBV11-3|TRBJ2-7
ASSTTPGQLTYEQY
>TRBV6-2/TRBV6-3|TRBJ2-7
ASSRSGGTTLPKQY
>TRBV15|TRBJ2-1
ATSVQGANEQF
>TRBV7-8|TRBJ2-1
ASSLALWLAVDNEQF
>TRBV9|TRBJ1-3
ASSPTGSGNTIY
>TRBV6-5|TRBJ2-2
ASRDRGLTGELF
>TRBV6-5|TRBJ2-2
ASSLLTGELF
>TRBV13|TRBJ2-5
ASSYTGSRETQY
>TRBV3-1/TRBV3-2|TRBJ1-1
ASSPRQGRKNTEAF